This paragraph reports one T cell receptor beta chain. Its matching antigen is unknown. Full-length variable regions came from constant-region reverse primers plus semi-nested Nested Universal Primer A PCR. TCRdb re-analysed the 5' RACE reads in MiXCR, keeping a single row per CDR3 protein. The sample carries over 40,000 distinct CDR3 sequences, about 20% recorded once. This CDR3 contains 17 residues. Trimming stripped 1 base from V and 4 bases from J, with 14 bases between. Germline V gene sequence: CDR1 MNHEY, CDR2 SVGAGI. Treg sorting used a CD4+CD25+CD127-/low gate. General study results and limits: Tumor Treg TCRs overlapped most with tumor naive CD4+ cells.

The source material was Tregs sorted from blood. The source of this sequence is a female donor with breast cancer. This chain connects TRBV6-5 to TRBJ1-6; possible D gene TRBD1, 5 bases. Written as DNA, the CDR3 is TGTGCCAGCAGTTACTACGAGACAGTCTCTTATAATTCACCCCTCCACTTT. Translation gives CASSYYETVSYNSPLHF.